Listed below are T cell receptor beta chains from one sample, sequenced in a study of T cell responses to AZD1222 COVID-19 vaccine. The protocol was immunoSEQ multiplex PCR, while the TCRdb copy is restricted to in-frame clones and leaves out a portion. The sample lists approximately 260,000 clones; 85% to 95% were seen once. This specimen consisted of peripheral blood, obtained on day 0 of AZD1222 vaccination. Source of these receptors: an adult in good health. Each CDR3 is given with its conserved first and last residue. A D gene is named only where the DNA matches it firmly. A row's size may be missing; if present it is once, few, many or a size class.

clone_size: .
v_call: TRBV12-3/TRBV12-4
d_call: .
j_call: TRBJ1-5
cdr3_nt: TGTGCCAGCAGTCCCGGGGGCAATCAGCCCCAGCATTTT
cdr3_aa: CASSPGGNQPQHF

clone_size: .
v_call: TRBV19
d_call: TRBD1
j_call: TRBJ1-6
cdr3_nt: TGTGCCAGTAGTCTGCCGGGACAGGGGAATTCACCCCTCCACTTT
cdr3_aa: CASSLPGQGNSPLHF

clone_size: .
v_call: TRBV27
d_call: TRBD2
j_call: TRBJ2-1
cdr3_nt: TGTGCCAGCAGTTTACTCCTAGCGGGCCTCAATGAGCAGTTCTTC
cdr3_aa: CASSLLLAGLNEQFF

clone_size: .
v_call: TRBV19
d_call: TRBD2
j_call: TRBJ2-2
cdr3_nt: TGTGCCCGTACCGGGGGGAGGGCCTGCACCGGGGAGCTGTTTTTT
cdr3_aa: CARTGGRACTGELFF

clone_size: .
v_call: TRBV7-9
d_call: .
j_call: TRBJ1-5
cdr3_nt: TGTGCCAGCAGCTTAGCAACCGGGCCGTTCAATCAGCCCCAGCATTTT
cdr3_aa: CASSLATGPFNQPQHF

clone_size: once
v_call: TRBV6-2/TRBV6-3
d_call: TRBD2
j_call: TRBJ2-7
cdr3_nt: TGTGCCAGCAGTTCCACGACTGGGCGGGGGGCCTACGAGCAGTACTTC
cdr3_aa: CASSSTTGRGAYEQYF

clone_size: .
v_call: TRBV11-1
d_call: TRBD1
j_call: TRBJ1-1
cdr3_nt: TGTGCCAGCAGCTTAACAGGGGTAGGGACTGAAGCTTTCTTT
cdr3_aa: CASSLTGVGTEAFF

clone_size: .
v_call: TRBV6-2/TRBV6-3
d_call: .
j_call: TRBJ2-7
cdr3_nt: TGTGCCAGCAGTTACCGGGCAGGGAATTTCCACGAGCAGTACTTC
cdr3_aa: CASSYRAGNFHEQYF

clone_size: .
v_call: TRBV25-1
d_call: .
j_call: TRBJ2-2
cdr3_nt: TGTGCCAGCAGGGAGGACAGTACCGGGGAGCTGTTTTTT
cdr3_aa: CASREDSTGELFF

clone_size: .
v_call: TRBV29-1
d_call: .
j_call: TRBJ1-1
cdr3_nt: TGCAGCGTGCAAGTGGCGAACACTGAAGCTTTCTTT
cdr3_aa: CSVQVANTEAFF

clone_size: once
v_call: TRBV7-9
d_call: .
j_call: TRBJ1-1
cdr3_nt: TGTGCCAGCAGCCCAGGGCCATGGGGCACTGAAGCTTTCTTT
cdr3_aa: CASSPGPWGTEAFF

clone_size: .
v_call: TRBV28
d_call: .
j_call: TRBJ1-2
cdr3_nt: TGTGCCAGCACCAAAGGGAGGGGAGATGGCTACACCTTC
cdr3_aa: CASTKGRGDGYTF

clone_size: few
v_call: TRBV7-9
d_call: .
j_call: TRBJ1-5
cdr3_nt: TGTGCCAGCAGCTCCTTACAGGAGGTTAATCAGCCCCAGCATTTT
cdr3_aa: CASSSLQEVNQPQHF

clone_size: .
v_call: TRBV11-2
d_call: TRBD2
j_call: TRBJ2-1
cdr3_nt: TGTGCCAGCAGATTACCCGGGACTAGCTCCTTCAATGAGCAGTTCTTC
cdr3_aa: CASRLPGTSSFNEQFF

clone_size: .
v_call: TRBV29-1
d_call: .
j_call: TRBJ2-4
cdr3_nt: TGCAGCGTTGAGGGTTTAGTCAAAAACATTCAGTACTTC
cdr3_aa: CSVEGLVKNIQYF

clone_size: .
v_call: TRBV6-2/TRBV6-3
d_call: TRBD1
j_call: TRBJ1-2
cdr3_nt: TGTGCCAGCAGTTACCCGCAGCGGACAGGGCGCGGCTACACCTTC
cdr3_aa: CASSYPQRTGRGYTF

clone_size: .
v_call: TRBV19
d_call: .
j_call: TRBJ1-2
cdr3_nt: TGTGCCAGTAGAACAGGTGCGGTTAACTATGGCTACACCTTC
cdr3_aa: CASRTGAVNYGYTF

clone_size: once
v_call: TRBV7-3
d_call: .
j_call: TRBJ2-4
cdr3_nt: TGTGCCAGCAGCTTGGGTGATCAGTACTTC
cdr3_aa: CASSLGDQYF

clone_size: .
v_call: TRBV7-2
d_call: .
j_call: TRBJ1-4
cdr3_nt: TGTGCCAGCAGCTTCCGTAGAACGGGTGAAAAACTGTTTTTT
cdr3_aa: CASSFRRTGEKLFF

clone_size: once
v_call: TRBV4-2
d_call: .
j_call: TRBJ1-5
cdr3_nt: TGTGCCAGCAGCCATAGCGGGAGCAATCAGCCCCAGCATTTT
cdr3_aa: CASSHSGSNQPQHF

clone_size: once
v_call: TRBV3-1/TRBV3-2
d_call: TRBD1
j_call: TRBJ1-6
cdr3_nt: TGTGCCAGCAGCGACAGGGGCTTTTTTAATTCACCCCTCCACTTT
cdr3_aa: CASSDRGFFNSPLHF

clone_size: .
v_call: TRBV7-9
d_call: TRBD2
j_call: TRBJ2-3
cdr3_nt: TGTGCCAGCAGCTTACACGGTCTAGCGGTCACAGATACGCAGTATTTT
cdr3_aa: CASSLHGLAVTDTQYF

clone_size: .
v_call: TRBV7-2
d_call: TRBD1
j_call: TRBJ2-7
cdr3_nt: TGTGCCAGCAGGATAGGACAGGGTATCTACGAGCAGTACTTC
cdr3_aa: CASRIGQGIYEQYF

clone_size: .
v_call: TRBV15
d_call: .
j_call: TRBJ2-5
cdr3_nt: TGTGCCACCAGCAGAGACCTTTTTAACCAGGGGACCCAGTACTTC
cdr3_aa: CATSRDLFNQGTQYF

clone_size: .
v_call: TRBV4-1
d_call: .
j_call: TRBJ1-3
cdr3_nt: TGCGCCAGCAGCCAAGGCAGCAGGGTAAACACCATATATTTT
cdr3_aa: CASSQGSRVNTIYF

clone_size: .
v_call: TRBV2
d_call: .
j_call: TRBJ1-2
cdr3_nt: TGTGCCAGCAGCCCCGCGGGGATATACTATGGCTACACCTTC
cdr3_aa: CASSPAGIYYGYTF

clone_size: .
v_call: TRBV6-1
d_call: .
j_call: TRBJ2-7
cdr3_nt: TGTGCCAGCAGTGAATGGAAAGGGACCCAGGGCTCCGAGCAGTACTTC
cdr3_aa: CASSEWKGTQGSEQYF

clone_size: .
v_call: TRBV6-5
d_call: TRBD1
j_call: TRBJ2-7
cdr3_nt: TGTGCCAGCAGCCTTAACCCGGGACAGGGTGAAGAGCAGTACTTC
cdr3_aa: CASSLNPGQGEEQYF

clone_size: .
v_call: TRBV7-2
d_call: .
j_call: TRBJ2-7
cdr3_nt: TGTGCCAGCAGCTCTTCTTTCGGCGAGCAGTACTTC
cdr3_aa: CASSSSFGEQYF

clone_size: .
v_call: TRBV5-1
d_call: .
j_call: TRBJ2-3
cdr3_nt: TGCGCCAGCAGCTTGTACACTACAGATACGCAGTATTTT
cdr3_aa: CASSLYTTDTQYF

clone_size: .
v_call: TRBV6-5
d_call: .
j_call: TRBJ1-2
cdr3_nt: TGTGCCAGCAGTTACGGGGGAGTCGACTATGGCTACACCTTC
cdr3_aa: CASSYGGVDYGYTF

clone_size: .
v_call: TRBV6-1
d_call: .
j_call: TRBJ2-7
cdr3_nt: TGTGCCAGCAGTGAAGTAAGTCGCGAGCAGTACTTC
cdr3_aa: CASSEVSREQYF

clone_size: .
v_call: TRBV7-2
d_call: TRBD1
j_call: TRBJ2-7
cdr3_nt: TGTGCCAGCAGCTTCTCCGGGACAGGGTCCTACGAGCAGTACTTC
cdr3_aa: CASSFSGTGSYEQYF

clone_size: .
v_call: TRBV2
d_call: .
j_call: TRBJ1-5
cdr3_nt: TGTGCCAGCAGTGTGACACCTCGGAGCAATCAGCCCCAGCATTTT
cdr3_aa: CASSVTPRSNQPQHF

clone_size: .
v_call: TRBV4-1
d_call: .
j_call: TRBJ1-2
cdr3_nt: TGCGCCAGCAGCCACCCGGCCCGTTACAGGGACCATGGCTACACCTTC
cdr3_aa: CASSHPARYRDHGYTF

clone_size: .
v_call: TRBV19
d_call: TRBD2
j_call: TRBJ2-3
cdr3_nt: TGTGCCAGTAGTATGGGGGTAAGGCGGGGGACAGATACGCAGTATTTT
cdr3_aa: CASSMGVRRGTDTQYF

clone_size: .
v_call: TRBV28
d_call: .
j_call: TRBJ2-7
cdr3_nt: TGTGCCACCTCCCGCTCCTACGAGCAGTACTTC
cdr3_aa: CATSRSYEQYF

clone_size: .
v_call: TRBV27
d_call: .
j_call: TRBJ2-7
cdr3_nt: TGTGCCAGCAGTTTTAGGCAGGGAAACAACGAGCAGTACTTC
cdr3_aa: CASSFRQGNNEQYF

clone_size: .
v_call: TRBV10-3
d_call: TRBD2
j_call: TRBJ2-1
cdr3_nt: TGTGCCATCAGTGAAACTAGCGGGAGAGAGGATGAGCAGTTCTTC
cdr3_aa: CAISETSGREDEQFF

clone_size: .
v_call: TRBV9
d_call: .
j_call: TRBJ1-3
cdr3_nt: TGTGCCAGCAGCGTAGATAAGGGAATCGGAAACACCATATATTTT
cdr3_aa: CASSVDKGIGNTIYF

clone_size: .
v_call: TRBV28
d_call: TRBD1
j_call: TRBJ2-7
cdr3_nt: TGTGCCAGCAGTTTATTCCGAGGGGGACAGGGCTCCTACGAGCAGTACTTC
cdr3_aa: CASSLFRGGQGSYEQYF

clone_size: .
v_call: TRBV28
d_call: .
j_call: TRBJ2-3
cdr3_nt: TGTGCCAGCAGCTCCCCGGGCCGGGGAACAGATACGCAGTATTTT
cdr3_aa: CASSSPGRGTDTQYF

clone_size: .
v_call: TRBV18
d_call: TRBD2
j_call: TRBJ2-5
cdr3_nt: TGTGCCAGCTCACCGCGGACTAGCGGGAGCTCGATGGAGACCCAGTACTTC
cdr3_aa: CASSPRTSGSSMETQYF

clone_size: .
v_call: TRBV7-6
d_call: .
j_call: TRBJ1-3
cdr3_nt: TGTGCCAGCAGCGGGCTCGGGGGCGCGGGTGGAAACACCATATATTTT
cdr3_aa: CASSGLGGAGGNTIYF

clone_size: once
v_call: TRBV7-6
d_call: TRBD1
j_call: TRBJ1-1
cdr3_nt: TGTGCCAGCAGCTTAGAGGCAGGGGGTGAAGCTTTCTTT
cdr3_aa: CASSLEAGGEAFF

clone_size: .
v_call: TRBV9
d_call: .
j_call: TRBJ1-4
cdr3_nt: TGTGCCAGCAGCGTAGGATGGCGGGGTAATGAAAAACTGTTTTTT
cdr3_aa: CASSVGWRGNEKLFF

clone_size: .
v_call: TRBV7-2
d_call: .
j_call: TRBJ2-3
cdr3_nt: TGTGCCAGCAGCTCCCGGCCTCTTAGCACAGATACGCAGTATTTT
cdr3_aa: CASSSRPLSTDTQYF

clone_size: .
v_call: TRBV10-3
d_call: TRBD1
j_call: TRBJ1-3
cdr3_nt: TGTGCCACCAGGGGGCGGAACTCTGGAAACACCATATATTTT
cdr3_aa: CATRGRNSGNTIYF